Here is one T cell receptor (beta chain) with its context. V lost 6 bases to trimming and J lost 1 base, with 12 bases between them. The germline V gene has CDR1 DFQATT and CDR2 SNEGSKA (reference sequence). The CDR3 runs to 13 residues. The record originates from a study of blood T cells in healthy people across ages. A sample-barcoded 5' primer and a J-beta primer mix were used in a second PCR of roughly 7 to 11 cycles. TCRdb reprocessed the 5' RACE reads with MiXCR, giving one entry per CDR3 protein. The sample yields about 800,000 distinct CDR3 sequences, 20% to 30% seen once. These data were also filed under a second study, of T cells of mothers and their children.

The receptor was isolated from a boy younger than 18 in good health. The rearrangement uses TRBV20-1 and TRBJ2-5, with unresolved D. The sample comprised blood. In nucleotides, the CDR3 is TGCAGTGCCGCTCGCGACTTCCAAGAGACCCAGTACTTC. It codes for CSAARDFQETQYF.